The clone carrying this T cell receptor beta chain has a handful of counts. This CDR3 has 14 residues. V lost 3 bases to trimming and J lost 6 bases; unmatched junction nucleotides: 7. Germline CDR1 DFQATT, CDR2 SNEGSKA (reference sequence). These data belong to a study of blood T cells in healthy people across ages. PCR was performed a second time for about 7 to 12 cycles using a sample-barcoded 5' primer and a J-beta primer mix. Paired-end reads containing CDR3 totaled no fewer than 2.5 million for each sample. One entry per CDR3 protein, called by TCRdb with MiXCR from the 5' RACE reads. The table records hundreds of thousands of distinct CDR3 sequences, approximately 60% of them present only once.

The chain carries TRBV20-1 and TRBJ2-4, with TRBD1 matching over 8 bases. The TCR comes from a man aged 35 to 55 in good health. What was sequenced was blood. The CDR3 loop is CSARMQGALNIQYF. DNA of the CDR3: TGCAGTGCTAGGATGCAGGGGGCTTTAAACATTCAGTACTTC.